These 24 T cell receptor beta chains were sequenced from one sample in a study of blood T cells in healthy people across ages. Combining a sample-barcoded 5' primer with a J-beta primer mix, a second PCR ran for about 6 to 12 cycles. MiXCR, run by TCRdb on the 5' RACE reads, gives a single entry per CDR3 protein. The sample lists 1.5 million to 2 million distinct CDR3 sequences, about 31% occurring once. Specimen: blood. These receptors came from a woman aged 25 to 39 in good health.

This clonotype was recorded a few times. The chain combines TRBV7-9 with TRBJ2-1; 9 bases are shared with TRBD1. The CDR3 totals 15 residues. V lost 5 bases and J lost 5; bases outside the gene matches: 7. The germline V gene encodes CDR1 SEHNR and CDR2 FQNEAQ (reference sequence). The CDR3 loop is CASSGPGQGNNEQFF. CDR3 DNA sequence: TGTGCCAGCAGCGGACCGGGACAGGGAAACAATGAGCAGTTCTTC.

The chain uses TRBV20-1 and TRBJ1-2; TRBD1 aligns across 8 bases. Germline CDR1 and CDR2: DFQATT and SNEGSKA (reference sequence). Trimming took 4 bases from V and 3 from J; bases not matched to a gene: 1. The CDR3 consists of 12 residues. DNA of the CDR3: TGCAGTGCTATGGACAGGGACTATGGCTACACCTTC. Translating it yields CSAMDRDYGYTF.

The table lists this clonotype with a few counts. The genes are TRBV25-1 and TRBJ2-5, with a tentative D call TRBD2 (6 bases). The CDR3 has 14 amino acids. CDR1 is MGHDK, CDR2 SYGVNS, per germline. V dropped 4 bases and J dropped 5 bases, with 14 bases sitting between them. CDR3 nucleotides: TGTGCCAGCAGTGCGGTGGAGGGCTACGAGACCCAGTACTTC. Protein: CASSAVEGYETQYF.

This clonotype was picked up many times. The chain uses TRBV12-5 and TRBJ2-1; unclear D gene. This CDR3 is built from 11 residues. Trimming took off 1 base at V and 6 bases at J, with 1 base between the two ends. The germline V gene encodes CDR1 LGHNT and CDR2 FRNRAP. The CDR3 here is CASGLGNEQFF. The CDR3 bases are TGTGCTAGTGGTTTGGGCAATGAGCAGTTCTTC.

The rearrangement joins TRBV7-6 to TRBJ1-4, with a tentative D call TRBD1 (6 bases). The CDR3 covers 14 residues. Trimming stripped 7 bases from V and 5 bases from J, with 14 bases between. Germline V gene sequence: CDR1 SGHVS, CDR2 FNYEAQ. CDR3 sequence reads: CASTRTAQNEKLFF. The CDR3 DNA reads TGTGCCAGCACCAGGACAGCCCAAAATGAAAAACTGTTTTTT.

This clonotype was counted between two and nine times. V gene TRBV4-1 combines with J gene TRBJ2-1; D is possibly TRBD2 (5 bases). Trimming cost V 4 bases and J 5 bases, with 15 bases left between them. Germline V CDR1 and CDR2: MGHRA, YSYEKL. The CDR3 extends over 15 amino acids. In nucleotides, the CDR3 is TGCGCCAGCAGCCCCCGAGGAGCGGAGGACAATGAGCAGTTCTTC. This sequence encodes CASSPRGAEDNEQFF.

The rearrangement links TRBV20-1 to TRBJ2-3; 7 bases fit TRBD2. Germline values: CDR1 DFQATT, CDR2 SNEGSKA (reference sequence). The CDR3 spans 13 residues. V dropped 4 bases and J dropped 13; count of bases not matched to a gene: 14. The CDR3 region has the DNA TGCAGTGCTACGCCAAACACCGGGACTAAGGAGTATTTT. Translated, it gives CSATPNTGTKEYF.

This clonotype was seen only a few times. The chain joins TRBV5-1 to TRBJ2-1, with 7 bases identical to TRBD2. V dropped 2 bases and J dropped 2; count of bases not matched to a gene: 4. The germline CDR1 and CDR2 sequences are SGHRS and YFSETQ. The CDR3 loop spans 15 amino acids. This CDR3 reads CASSLSGDTYNEQFF. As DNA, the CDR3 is TGCGCCAGCAGCTTAAGCGGGGATACCTACAATGAGCAGTTCTTC.

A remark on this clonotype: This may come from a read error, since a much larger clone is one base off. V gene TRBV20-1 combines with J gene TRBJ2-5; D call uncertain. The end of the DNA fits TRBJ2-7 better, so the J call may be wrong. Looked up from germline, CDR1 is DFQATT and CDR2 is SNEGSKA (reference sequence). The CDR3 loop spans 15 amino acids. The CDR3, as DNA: TGCAGTGCTATAGCCCCTTCGACACCCAGCTACGAGCAGTACTTC. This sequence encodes CSAIAPSTPSYEQYF.

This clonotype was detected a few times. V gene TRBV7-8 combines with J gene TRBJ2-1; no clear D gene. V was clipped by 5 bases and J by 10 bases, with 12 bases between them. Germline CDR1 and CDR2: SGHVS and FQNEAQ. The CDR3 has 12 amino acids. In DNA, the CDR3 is TGTGCCAGCAGCCATAGACTGGGAGAGCAGTTCTTC. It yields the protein CASSHRLGEQFF.

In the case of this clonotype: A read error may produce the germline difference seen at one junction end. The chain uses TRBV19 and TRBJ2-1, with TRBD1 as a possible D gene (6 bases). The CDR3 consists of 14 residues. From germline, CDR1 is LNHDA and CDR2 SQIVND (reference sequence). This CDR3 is CASPLPGHHNEQFF. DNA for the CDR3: TGTGCCAGTCCGCTTCCGGGACACCACAACGAGCAGTTCTTC.

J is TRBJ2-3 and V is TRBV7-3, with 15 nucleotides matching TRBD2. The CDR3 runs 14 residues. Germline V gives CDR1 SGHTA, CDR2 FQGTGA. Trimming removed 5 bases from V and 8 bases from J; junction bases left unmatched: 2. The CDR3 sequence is CASSRTSGGGTQYF. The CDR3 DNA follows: TGTGCCAGCAGCCGGACTAGCGGGGGGGGTACGCAGTATTTT.

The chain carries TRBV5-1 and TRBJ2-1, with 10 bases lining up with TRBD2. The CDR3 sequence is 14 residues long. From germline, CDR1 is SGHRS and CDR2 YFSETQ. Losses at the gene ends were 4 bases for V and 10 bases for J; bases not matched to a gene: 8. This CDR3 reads CASSVLAGEGEQFF. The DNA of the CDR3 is TGCGCCAGCAGCGTGCTAGCGGGAGAGGGAGAGCAGTTCTTC.

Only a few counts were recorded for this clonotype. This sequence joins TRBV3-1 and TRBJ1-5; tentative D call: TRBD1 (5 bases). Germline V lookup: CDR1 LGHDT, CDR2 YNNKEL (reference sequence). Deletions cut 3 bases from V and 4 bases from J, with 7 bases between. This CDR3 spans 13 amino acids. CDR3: CASSHTGNQPQHF. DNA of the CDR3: TGTGCCAGCAGCCACACAGGTAATCAGCCCCAGCATTTT.

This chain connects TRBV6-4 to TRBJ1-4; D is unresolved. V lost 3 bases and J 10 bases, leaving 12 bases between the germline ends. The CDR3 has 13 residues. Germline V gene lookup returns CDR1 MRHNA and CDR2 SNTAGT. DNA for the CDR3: TGTGCCAGCAGTGAAAATACGGAGGGAAAACTGTTTTTT. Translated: CASSENTEGKLFF.

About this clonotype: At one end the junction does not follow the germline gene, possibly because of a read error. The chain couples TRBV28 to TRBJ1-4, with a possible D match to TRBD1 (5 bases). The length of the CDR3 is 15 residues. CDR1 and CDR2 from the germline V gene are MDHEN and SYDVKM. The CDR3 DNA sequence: TGTGCCGGCAGTACCAGGGCCCCGGTCTCTGAAAAACTGTTTTTT. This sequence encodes CAGSTRAPVSEKLFF. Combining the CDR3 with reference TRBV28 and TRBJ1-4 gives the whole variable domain DVKVTQSSRYLVKRTGEKVFLECVQDMDHENMFWYRQDPGLGLRLIYFSYDVKMKEKGDIPEGYSVSREKKERFSLILESASTNQTSMYLCAGSTRAPVSEKLFFGSGTQLSVL.

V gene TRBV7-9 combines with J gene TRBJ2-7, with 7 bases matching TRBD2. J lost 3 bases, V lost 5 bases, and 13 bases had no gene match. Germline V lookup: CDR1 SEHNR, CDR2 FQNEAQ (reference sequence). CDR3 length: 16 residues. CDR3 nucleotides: TGTGCCAGCAGCCCAACTGGGGGGGTGGGGGTCTACGAGCAGTACTTC. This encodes CASSPTGGVGVYEQYF.

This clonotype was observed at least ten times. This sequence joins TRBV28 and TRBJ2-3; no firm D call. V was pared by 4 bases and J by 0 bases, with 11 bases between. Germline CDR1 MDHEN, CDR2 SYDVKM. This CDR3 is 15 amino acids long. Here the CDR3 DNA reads TGTGCCAGCAGTTCGACGACACCCAGCACAGATACGCAGTATTTT. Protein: CASSSTTPSTDTQYF.

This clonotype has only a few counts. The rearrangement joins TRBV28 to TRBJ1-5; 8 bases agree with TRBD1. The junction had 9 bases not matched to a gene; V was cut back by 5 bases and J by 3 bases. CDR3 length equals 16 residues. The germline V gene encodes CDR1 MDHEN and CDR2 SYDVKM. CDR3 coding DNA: TGTGCCAGCAGTCGAAACTCCAGGGGGCTCAATCAGCCCCAGCATTTT. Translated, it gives CASSRNSRGLNQPQHF. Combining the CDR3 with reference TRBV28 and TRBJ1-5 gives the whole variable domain DVKVTQSSRYLVKRTGEKVFLECVQDMDHENMFWYRQDPGLGLRLIYFSYDVKMKEKGDIPEGYSVSREKKERFSLILESASTNQTSMYLCASSRNSRGLNQPQHFGDGTRLSIL.

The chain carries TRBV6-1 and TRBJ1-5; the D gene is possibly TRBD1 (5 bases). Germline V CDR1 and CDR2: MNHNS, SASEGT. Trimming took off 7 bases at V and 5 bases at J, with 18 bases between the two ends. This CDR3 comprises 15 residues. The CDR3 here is CASKGWDAGDQPQHF. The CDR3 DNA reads TGTGCCAGCAAAGGGTGGGACGCCGGAGATCAGCCCCAGCATTTT.

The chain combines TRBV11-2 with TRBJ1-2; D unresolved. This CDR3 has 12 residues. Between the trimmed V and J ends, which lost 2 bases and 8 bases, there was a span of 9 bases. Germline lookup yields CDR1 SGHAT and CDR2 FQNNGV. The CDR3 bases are TGTGCCAGCAGCTTAACGCAGGACGGCTACACCTTC. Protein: CASSLTQDGYTF.

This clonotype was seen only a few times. CDR3 residues: CASSPGTGMFYTF. In DNA form, the CDR3 reads TGCGCCAGCAGCCCCGGGACAGGGATGTTCTACACCTTC. The chain uses TRBV5-1 and TRBJ1-2; 9 bases line up with TRBD1. The CDR3 is 13 residues long. After removal of 4 bases from V and 10 bases from J, the junction contained 8 bases not matched to a gene. Germline loops: CDR1 SGHRS, CDR2 YFSETQ.

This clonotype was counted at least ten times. The chain's CDR3 is CASSPRAGGPIADTQYF. In DNA form, the CDR3 reads TGTGCCAGCAGCCCGCGAGCGGGGGGGCCTATCGCAGATACGCAGTATTTT. The rearrangement links TRBV7-3 to TRBJ2-3, with 10 bases lining up with TRBD2. The germline CDR1 and CDR2 sequences are SGHTA and FQGTGA. The CDR3 has 17 amino acids. The ends lost 5 bases at V and 4 bases at J; junction bases unmatched: 12.

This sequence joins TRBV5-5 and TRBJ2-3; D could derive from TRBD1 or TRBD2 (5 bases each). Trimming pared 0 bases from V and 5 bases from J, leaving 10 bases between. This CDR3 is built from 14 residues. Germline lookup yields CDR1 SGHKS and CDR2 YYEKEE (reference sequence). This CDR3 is CASSLEPGRDTQYF. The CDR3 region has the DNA TGTGCCAGCAGCTTGGAGCCGGGACGAGATACGCAGTATTTT.